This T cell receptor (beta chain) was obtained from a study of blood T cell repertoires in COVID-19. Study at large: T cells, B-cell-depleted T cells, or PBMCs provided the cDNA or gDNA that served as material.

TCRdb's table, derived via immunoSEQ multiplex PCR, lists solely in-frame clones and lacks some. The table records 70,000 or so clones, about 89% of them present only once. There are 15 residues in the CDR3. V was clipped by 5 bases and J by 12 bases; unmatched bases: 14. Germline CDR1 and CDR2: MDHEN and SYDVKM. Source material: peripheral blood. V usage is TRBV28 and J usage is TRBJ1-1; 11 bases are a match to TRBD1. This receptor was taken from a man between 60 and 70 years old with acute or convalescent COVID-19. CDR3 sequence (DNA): TGTGCCAGCAGTCGGACAGGGGGCGCAGGCAGCAGACCTTTCTTT. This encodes CASSRTGGAGSRPFF.